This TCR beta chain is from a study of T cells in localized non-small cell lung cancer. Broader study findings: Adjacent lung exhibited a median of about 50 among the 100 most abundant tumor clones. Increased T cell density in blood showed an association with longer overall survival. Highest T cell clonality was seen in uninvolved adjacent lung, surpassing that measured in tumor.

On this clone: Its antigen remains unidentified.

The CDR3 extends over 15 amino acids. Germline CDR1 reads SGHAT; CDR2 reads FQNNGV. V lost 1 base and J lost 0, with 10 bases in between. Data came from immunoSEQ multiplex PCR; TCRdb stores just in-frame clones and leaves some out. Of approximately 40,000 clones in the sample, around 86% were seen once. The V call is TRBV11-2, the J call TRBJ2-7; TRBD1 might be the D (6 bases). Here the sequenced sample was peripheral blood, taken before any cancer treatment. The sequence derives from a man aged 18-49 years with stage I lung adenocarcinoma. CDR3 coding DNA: TGTGCCAGCAGCTTAGGGCCAGGGGCCTCCTACGAGCAGTACTTC. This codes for CASSLGPGASYEQYF.